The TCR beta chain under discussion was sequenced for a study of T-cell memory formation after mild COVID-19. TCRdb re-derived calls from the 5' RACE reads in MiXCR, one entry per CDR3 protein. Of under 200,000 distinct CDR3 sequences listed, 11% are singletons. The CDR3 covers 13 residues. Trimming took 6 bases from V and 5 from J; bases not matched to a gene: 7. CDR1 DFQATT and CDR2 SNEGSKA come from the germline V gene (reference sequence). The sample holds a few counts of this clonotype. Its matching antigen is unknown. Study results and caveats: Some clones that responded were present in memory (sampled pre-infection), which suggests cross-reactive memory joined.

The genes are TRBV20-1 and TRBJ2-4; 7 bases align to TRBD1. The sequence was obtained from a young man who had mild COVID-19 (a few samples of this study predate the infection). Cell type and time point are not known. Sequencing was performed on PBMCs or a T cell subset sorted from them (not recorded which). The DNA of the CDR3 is TGCAGTGCCTATCGGACAGGTCAAAACATTCAGTACTTC. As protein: CSAYRTGQNIQYF.